The following is a T cell receptor (beta chain) sequence with its context. What it binds is not known. These data come from a study of T-cell memory formation after mild COVID-19. Study outcomes and limitations: A second wave expanding day 15 to 37 was CD4+-biased; contracting clones were balanced.

TCRdb reanalysed the 5' RACE reads using MiXCR and keeps one entry per CDR3 protein. Of about 180,000 distinct CDR3 sequences listed, more than 15% are singletons. Germline loops: CDR1 LNHNV, CDR2 YYDKDF (reference sequence). V lost 0 bases, J lost 6 bases, and 11 bases lay in between. The CDR3 is 15 residues long. The specimen was PBMCs or a T cell subset sorted from them (not recorded which). The receptor was isolated from an adult woman who had mild COVID-19 (a few samples of this study predate the infection). Cell type and time point are not known. V usage is TRBV15 and J usage is TRBJ2-2; D is undetermined. The CDR3 DNA is TGTGCCACCAGCAGAGATAGGACGAAATCCGGGGAGCTGTTTTTT. It yields the protein CATSRDRTKSGELFF.